These 5 T cell receptor beta chains came from one sample sequenced in a study of CD8 T cells in Susac syndrome. Reverse transcription used roughly 0.45 to 1 ug RNA and random hexamers. TCRdb re-called the immunoSEQ multiplex PCR reads with MiXCR, one entry per CDR3 protein. The table includes 100,000 to 150,000 distinct CDR3 sequences, around 94% detected once. Sample: CD8+ T cells from PBMCs. All receptors derive from a human donor with Susac syndrome.

The V call is TRBV2, the J call TRBJ2-3, with 9 positions matching TRBD1. Trimming cost V 4 bases and J 6 bases; bases outside gene matches: 5. CDR3 length: 14 residues. The germline V gene encodes CDR1 SNHLY and CDR2 FYNNEI. In DNA form, the CDR3 reads TGTGCCAGCAGTGCTGGACAGGGGTTCGATACGCAGTATTTT. Its protein product is CASSAGQGFDTQYF.

This chain joins TRBV20-1 and TRBJ1-1; D ambiguous. V lost 0 bases and J 6 bases, leaving 14 bases between the germline ends. Germline V gene data show CDR1 as DFQATT and CDR2 as SNEGSKA (reference sequence). The CDR3 has 14 amino acids. This chain's CDR3 is CSARELGEGAEAFF. In nucleotides, the CDR3 is TGCAGTGCTAGAGAACTTGGGGAGGGAGCTGAAGCTTTCTTT.

The chain couples TRBV5-6 to TRBJ1-1; TRBD1 is a possible D gene (5 bases). From germline, CDR1 is SGHDT and CDR2 YYEEEE. Trimming took 5 bases from V and 1 from J, leaving 9 bases between them. The CDR3 consists of 13 residues. CDR3 nucleotides: TGTGCCAGCAGTTCGACAGAGAACACTGAAGCTTTCTTT. Encoded protein: CASSSTENTEAFF.

The V and J genes are TRBV6-5 and TRBJ2-1; TRBD2 matches 13 bases. Germline CDR1 is MNHEY and CDR2 is SVGAGI. V was pared by 6 bases and J by 6 bases, with 5 bases of the junction left unmatched. CDR3 size: 15 residues. CDR3 in amino acids: CASSGLAGALNEQFF. The CDR3, as DNA: TGTGCCAGCAGCGGACTAGCGGGGGCCCTCAATGAGCAGTTCTTC.

The rearrangement uses TRBV20-1 and TRBJ2-3, with 9 bases matching TRBD2. V trimming: 5 bases; J trimming: 2 bases; junction bases outside the gene matches: 20. The germline V gene encodes CDR1 DFQATT and CDR2 SNEGSKA (reference sequence). CDR3 size: 19 residues. The CDR3 DNA reads TGCAGTGCTGACCCGGGTGAAGCTCGGCGGGGGGGAATCACAGATACGCAGTATTTT. It yields the protein CSADPGEARRGGITDTQYF.